Described below is a single TCR beta chain sequence and its context. No antigen is known for it. This record belongs to a study of yellow fever vaccine responses in identical twins. Whole-study findings and limits: As reported, the vaccine T cell response of twins seemed partly convergent and partly personalized.

Germline CDR1 is MGHDK and CDR2 is SYGVNS. CDR3 size: 14 residues. J gave up 4 bases and V 5 bases, and 4 bases lay outside the gene matches. One entry per CDR3 protein, called by TCRdb with MiXCR from the RT-PCR reads. The top ten hold approximately 2.3% of the sample, which has about 9,000 distinct CDR3 sequences, approximately 83% seen once. The sequences come from T cells from blood (PBMCs), unsorted or a sorted subset (not recorded which), collected before or after yellow fever vaccination (not recorded which). The chain employs TRBV25-1 and TRBJ2-1, with 8 bases lining up with TRBD2. This clonotype was obtained from a woman younger than 30 who received the yellow fever vaccine. DNA for the CDR3: TGTGCCAGCAGTAGCGGGAGTGCGTACAATGAGCAGTTCTTC. It specifies CASSSGSAYNEQFF.